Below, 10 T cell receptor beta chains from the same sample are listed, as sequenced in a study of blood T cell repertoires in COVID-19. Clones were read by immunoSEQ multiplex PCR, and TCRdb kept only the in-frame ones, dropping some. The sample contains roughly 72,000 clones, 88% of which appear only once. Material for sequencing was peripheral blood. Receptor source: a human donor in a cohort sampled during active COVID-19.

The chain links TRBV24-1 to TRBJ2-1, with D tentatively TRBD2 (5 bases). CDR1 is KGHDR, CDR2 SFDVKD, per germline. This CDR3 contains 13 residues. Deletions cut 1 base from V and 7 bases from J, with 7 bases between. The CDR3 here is CATSDFQRNEQFF. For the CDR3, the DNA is TGTGCCACCAGTGATTTCCAGCGGAATGAGCAGTTCTTC.

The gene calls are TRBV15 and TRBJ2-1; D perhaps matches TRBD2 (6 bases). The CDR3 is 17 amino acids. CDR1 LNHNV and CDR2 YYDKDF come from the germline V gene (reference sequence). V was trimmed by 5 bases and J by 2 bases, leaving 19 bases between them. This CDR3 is CATSADPNSGAYNEQFF. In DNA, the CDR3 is TGTGCCACCAGCGCTGACCCCAATAGCGGAGCCTACAATGAGCAGTTCTTC.

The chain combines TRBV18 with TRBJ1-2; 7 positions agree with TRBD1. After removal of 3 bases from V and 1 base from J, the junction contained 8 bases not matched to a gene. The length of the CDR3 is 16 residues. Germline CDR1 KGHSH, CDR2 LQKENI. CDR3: CASSPARDSLNYGYTF. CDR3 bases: TGTGCCAGCTCACCGGCCAGGGACAGCCTTAACTATGGCTACACCTTC.

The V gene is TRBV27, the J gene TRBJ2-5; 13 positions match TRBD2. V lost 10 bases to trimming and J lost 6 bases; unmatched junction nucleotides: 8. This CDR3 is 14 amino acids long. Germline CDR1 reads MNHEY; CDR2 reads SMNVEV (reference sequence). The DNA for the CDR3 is TGTGCCACCCGACTAGCGGGAGGTGAGCAGACCCAGTACTTC. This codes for CATRLAGGEQTQYF.

In DNA, the CDR3 is TGTGCCAGCAGTTCCAGGGTTGGCGATGAAAAACTGTTTTTT. Residues: CASSSRVGDEKLFF. This chain connects TRBV6-6 to TRBJ1-4, with D possibly being TRBD1 (5 bases). In germline, CDR1 is MNHNY, CDR2 SVGAGI (reference sequence). With 4 bases removed from V and 6 bases from J, the gap between germline ends came to 12 bases. The CDR3 has 14 residues.

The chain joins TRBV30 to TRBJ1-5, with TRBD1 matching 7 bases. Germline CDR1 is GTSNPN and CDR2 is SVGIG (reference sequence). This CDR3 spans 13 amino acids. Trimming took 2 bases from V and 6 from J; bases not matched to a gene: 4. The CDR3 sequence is CAWSLAGGQPQHF. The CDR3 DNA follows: TGTGCCTGGAGTTTGGCAGGGGGTCAGCCCCAGCATTTT.

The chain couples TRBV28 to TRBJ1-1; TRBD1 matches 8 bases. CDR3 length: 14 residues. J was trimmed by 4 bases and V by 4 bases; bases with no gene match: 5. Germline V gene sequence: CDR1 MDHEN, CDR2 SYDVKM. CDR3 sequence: CASSSHRGTTEAFF. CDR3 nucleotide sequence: TGTGCCAGCAGTTCCCACAGGGGGACCACTGAAGCTTTCTTT.

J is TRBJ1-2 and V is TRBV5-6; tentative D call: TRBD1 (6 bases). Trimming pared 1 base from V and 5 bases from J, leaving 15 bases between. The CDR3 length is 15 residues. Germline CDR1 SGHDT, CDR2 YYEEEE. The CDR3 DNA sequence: TGTGCCAGCAGCTTGAGTGGAACAGGACAGTATGGCTACACCTTC. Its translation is CASSLSGTGQYGYTF.

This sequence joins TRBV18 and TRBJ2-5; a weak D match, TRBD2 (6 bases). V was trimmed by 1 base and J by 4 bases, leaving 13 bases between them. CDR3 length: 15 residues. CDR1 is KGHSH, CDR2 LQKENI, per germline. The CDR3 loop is CASSPLAVVGETQYF. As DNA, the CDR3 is TGTGCCAGCTCACCACTAGCGGTAGTGGGAGAGACCCAGTACTTC. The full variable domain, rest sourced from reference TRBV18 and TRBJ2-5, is NAGVMQNPRHLVRRRGQEARLRCSPMKGHSHVYWYRQLPEEGLKFMVYLQKENIIDESGMPKERFSAEFPKEGPSILRIQQVVRGDSAAYFCASSPLAVVGETQYFGPGTRLLVL.

In DNA, the CDR3 is TGTGCCAGTAGTACTCGACAGGCTGGCTACACCTTC. Translation gives CASSTRQAGYTF. The chain joins TRBV19 to TRBJ1-2; TRBD1 might be the D (6 bases). Looked up from germline, CDR1 is LNHDA and CDR2 is SQIVND (reference sequence). With 4 bases removed from V and 7 bases from J, the gap between germline ends came to 10 bases. This CDR3 comprises 12 residues.